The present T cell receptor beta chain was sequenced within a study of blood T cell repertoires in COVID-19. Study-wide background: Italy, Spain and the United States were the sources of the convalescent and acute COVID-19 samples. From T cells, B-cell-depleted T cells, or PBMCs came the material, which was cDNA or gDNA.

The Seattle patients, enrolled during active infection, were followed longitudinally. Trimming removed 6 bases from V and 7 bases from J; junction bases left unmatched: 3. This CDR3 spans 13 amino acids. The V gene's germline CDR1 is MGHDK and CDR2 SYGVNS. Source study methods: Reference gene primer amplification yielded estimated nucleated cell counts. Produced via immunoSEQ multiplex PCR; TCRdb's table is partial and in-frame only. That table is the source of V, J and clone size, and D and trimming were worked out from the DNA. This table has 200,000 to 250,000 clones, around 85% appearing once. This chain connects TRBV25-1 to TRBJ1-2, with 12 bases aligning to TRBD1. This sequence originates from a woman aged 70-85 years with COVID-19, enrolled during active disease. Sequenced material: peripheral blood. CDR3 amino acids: CASRGQGAAGYTF. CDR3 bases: TGTGCCAGCAGGGGACAGGGGGCGGCTGGCTACACCTTC.